This T cell receptor (beta chain) was retrieved from a study of high-grade serous ovarian cancer treatment subgroups. The tumor samples were collected prior to definitive surgery or chemotherapy. Study-wide points: The analyses considered CDR3 and ignored CDR1 and CDR2.

Method: immunoSEQ multiplex PCR; TCRdb's copy keeps in-frame clones and lacks some. The sample holds some 28,000 clones, about 81% seen once. This clone turned up a few times. No antigen is known for it. Trimming took 6 bases from V and 2 from J, leaving 12 bases between them. The V gene's germline CDR1 is MGHRA and CDR2 YSYEKL. The CDR3 runs 14 residues. This TCR was recovered from a human donor with high-grade serous ovarian cancer. The V and J genes are TRBV4-1 and TRBJ2-3, with a possible D match to TRBD1 (6 bases). Sequencing input: tumor tissue. This CDR3 reads CASRQGPDTDTQYF. CDR3 DNA: TGCGCCAGCAGGCAGGGGCCAGACACAGATACGCAGTATTTT.